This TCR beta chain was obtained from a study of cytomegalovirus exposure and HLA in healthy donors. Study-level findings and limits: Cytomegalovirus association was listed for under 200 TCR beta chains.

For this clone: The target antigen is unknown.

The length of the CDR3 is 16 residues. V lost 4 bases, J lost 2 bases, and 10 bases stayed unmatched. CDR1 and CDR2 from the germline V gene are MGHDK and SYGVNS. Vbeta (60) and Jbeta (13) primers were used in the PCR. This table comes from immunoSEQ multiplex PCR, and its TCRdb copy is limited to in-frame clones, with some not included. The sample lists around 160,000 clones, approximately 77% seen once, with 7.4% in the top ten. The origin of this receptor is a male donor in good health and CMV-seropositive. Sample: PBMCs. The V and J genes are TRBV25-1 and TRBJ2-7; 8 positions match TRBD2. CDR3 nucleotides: TGTGCCAGCAGTGGTCCCCTTCCGGGACTAGCCTACGAGCAGTACTTC. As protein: CASSGPLPGLAYEQYF.